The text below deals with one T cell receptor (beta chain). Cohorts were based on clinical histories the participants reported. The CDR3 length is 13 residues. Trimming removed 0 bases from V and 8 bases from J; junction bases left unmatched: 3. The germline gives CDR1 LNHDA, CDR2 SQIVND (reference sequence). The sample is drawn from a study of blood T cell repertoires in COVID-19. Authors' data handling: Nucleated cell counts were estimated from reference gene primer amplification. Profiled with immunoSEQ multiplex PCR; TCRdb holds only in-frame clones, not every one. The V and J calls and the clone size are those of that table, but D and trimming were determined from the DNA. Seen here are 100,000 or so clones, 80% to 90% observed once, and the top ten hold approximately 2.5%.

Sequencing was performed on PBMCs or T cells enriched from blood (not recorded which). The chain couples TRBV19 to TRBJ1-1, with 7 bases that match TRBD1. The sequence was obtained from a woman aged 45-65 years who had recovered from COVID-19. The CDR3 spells CASSIDGTDEAFF. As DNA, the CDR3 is TGTGCCAGTAGTATAGATGGGACAGACGAAGCTTTCTTT.